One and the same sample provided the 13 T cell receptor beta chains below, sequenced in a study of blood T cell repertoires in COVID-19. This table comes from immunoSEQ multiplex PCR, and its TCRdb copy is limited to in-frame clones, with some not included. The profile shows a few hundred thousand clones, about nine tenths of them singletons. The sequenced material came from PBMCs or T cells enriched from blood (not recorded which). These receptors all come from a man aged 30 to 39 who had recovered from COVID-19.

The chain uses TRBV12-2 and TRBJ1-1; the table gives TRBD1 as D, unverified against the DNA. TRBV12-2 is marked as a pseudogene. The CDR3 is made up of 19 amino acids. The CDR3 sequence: CASRSHSFGQGVMNTEAFF. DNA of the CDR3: TGTGCAAGTCGCTCCCACTCCTTCGGACAGGGTGTCATGAACACTGAAGCTTTCTTT.

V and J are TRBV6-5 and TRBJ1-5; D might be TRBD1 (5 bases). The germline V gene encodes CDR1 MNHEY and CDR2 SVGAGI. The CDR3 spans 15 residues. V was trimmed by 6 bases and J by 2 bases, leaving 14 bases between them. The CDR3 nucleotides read TGTGCCAGCAGCCGATACGTCAGGGGCAATCAGCCCCAGCATTTT. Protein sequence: CASSRYVRGNQPQHF.

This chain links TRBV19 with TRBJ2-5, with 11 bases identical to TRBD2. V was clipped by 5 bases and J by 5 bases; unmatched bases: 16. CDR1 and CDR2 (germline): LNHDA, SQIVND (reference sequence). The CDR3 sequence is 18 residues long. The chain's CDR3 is CASSRDSPGLAVDETQYF. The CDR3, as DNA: TGTGCCAGTAGTCGGGACAGCCCGGGACTAGCGGTGGATGAGACCCAGTACTTC.

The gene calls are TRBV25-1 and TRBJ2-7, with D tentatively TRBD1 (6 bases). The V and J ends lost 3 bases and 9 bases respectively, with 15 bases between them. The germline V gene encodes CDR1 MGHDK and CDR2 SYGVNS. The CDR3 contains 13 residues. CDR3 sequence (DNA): TGTGCCAGCAGTGATACAGGGAGAAACGTGCAGTACTTC. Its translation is CASSDTGRNVQYF.

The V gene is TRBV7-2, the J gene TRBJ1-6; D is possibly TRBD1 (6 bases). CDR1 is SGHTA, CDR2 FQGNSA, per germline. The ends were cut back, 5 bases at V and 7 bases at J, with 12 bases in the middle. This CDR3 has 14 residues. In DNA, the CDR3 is TGTGCCAGCAGCACAGACAGGACCAATTCACCCCTCCACTTT. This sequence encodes CASSTDRTNSPLHF.

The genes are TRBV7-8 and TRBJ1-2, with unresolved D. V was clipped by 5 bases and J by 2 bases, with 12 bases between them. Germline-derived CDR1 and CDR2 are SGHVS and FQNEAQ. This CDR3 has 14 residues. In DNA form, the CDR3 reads TGTGCCAGCAGCCTAACTCCGGGGAACTATGGCTACACCTTC. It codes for CASSLTPGNYGYTF.

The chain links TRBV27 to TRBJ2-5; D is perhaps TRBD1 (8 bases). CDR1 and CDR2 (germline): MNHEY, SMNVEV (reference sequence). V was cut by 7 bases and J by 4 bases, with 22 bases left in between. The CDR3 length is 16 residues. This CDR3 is CASTPRAGGGRETQYF. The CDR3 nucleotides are TGTGCCAGCACCCCCAGGGCAGGGGGCGGGAGAGAGACCCAGTACTTC.

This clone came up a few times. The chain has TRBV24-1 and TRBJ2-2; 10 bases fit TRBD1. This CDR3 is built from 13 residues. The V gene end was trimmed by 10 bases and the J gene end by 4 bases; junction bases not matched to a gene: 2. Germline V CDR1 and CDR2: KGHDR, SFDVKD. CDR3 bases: TGTGCCACAAGGACAGGGGGCACCGGGGAGCTGTTTTTT. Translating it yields CATRTGGTGELFF.

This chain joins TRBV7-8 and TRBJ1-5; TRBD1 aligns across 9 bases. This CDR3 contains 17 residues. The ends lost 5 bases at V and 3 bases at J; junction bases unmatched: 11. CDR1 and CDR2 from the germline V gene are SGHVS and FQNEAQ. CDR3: CASSILATGGLNQPQHF. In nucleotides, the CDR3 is TGTGCCAGCAGCATACTAGCGACAGGGGGACTCAATCAGCCCCAGCATTTT.

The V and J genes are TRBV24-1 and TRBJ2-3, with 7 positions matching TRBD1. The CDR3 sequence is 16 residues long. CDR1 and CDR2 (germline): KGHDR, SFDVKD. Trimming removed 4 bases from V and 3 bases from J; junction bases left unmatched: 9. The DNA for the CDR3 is TGTGCCACCAGTGACCCTACAGGGGATCGGACAGATACGCAGTATTTT. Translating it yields CATSDPTGDRTDTQYF.

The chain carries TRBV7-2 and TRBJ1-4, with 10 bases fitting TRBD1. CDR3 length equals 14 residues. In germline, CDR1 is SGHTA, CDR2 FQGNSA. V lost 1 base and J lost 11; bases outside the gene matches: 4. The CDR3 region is CASSLGTGGGKLFF. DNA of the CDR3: TGTGCCAGCAGCTTAGGGACAGGGGGTGGGAAACTGTTTTTT. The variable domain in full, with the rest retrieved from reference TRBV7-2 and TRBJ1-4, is GAGVSQSPSNKVTEKGKDVELRCDPISGHTALYWYRQSLGQGLEFLIYFQGNSAPDKSGLPSDRFSAERTGGSVSTLTIQRTQQEDSAVYLCASSLGTGGGKLFFGSGTQLSVL.

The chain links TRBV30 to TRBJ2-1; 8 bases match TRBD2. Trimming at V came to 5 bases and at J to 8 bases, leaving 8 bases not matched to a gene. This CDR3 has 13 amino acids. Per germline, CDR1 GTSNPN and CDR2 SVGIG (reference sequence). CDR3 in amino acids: CAWSSGSFDEQFF. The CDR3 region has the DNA TGTGCCTGGTCGAGCGGGAGTTTCGATGAGCAGTTCTTC.

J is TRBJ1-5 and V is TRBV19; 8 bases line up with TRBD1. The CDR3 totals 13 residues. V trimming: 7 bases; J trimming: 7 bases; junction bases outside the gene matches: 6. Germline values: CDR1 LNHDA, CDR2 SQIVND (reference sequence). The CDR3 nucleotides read TGTGCCAGTAATCAGGGGGCAAGGCAGCCCCAGCATTTT. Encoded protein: CASNQGARQPQHF.